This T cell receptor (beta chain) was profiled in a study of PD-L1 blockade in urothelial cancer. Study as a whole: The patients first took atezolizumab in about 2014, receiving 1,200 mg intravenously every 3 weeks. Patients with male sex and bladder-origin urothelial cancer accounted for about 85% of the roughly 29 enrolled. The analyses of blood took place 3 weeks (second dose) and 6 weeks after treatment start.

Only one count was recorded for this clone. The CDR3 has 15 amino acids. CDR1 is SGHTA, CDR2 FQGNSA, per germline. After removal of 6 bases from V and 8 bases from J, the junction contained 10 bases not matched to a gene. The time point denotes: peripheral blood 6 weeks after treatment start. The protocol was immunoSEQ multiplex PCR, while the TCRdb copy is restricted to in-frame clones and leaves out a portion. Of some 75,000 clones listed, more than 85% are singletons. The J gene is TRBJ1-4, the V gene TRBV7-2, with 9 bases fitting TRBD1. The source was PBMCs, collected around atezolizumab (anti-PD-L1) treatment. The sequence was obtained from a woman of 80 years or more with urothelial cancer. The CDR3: CASRSWDRVEEKLFF. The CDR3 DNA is TGTGCCAGCAGATCCTGGGACAGGGTAGAAGAAAAACTGTTTTTT.